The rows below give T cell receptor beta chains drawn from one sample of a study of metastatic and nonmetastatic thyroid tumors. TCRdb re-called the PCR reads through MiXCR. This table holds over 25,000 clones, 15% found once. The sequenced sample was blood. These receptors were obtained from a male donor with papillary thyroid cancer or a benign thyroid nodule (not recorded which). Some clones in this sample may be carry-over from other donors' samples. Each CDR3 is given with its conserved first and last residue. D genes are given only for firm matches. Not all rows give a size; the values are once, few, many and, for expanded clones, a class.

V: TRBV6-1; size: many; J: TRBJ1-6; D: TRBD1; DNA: TGTGCCAGCAGTTATGGGGACAGGGGAGGTTCACCCCTCCACTTT; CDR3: CASSYGDRGGSPLHF
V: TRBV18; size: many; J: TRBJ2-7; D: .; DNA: TGTGCCAGCTCACCGGACGGCTTCTCCTACGAGCAGTACTTC; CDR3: CASSPDGFSYEQYF
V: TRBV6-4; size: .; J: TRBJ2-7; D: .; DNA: TGTGCCAGCAGTGAGGCTATCGGGTCATCCCACGAGCAGTACTTC; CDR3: CASSEAIGSSHEQYF
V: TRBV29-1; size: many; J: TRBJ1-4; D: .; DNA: TGCAGCGTTGAGTCAGCGGGAGGAGTTGAGAATGAAAAACTGTTTTTT; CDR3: CSVESAGGVENEKLFF
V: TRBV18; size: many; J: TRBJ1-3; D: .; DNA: TGTGCCAGCTCACCAGAGGGTTCTGGAAACACCATATATTTT; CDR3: CASSPEGSGNTIYF
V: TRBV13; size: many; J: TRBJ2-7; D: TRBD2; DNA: TGTGCCAGCAGCATAAATAGCGGGAGCCCCTCCGAGCAGTACTTC; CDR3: CASSINSGSPSEQYF
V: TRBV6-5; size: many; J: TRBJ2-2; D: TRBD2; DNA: TGTGCCAGCAGTTACCCCGAGACTAGCGGGATCGAAACCGGGGAGCTGTTTTTT; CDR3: CASSYPETSGIETGELFF
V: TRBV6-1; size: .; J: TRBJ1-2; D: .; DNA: TGTGCCAGCAGTCCTGTTGGGCAATGGTATGGCTACACCTTC; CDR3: CASSPVGQWYGYTF
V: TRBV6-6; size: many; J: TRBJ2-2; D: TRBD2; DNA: TGTGCCAGCAGTTATGGTAGCGGGAGGGCCTCCACCGGGGAGCTGTTTTTT; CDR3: CASSYGSGRASTGELFF
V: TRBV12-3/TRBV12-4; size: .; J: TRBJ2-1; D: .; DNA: TGTGACCGCAGATGTGACACCGTTGCGTTCTTC; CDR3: CDRRCDTVAFF
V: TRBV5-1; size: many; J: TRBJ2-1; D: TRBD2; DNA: TGCGCCAGCAGCGCATCGGGTCGGGAGGGCAATGAGCAGTTCTTC; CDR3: CASSASGREGNEQFF
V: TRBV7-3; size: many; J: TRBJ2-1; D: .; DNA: TGTGCCAGCAGCTTAGGGCGGGCCTACAATGAGCAGTTCTTC; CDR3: CASSLGRAYNEQFF
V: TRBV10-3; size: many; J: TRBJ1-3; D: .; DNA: TGTGCCATCAGTGAGACAGACCTAGCAAACACCATATATTTT; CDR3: CAISETDLANTIYF
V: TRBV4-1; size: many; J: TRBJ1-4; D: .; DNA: TGCGCCAGCAGCCAAGGTTTCACAACTAATGAAAAACTGTTTTTT; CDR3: CASSQGFTTNEKLFF
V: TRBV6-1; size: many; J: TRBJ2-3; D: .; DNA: TGTGCCAGCAGTGATCGTCAGGGAGTGGGGGATACGCAGTATTTT; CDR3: CASSDRQGVGDTQYF
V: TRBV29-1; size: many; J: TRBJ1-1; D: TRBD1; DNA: TGCAGCGTAACAGGGGGTTCGGGTCGCCCAAACACTGAAGCTTTCTTT; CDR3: CSVTGGSGRPNTEAFF
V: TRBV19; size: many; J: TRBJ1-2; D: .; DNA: TGTGCCAGTACTTATGGCTTGGGAGTGGTCAACTATGGCTACACCTTC; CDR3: CASTYGLGVVNYGYTF
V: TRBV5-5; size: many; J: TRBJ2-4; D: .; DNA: TGTGCCAGCAGCTTGGCGGGGGGCTCGGGAGCCAAAAACATTCAGTACTTC; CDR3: CASSLAGGSGAKNIQYF
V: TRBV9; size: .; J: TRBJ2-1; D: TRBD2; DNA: TGTGCCAGCAGCGTCGGGACTACCTACAATGAGCAGTTCTTC; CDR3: CASSVGTTYNEQFF
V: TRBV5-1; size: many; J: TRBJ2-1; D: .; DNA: TGCGCCAGCAGCCCACCCGGGCGGGCCAGGGATGAGCAGTTCTTC; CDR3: CASSPPGRARDEQFF
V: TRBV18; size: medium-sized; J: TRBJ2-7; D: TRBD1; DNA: TGTGCCAGCTCACCACTCAACCCGGGACAGGGAGCCTACGAGCAGTACTTC; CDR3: CASSPLNPGQGAYEQYF
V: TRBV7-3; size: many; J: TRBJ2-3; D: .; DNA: TGTGCCAGCAGGAAAGGGCCGCAAGATACGCAGTATTTT; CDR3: CASRKGPQDTQYF
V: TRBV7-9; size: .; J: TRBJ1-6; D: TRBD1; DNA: TGTGCCAGCAGCCGGGGACAGACTAATTCACCCCTCCACTTT; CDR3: CASSRGQTNSPLHF
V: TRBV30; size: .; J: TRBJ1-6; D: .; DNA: TGTGCCTGGAGTAGGACAGCTACCAATTCACCCCTCCACTTT; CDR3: CAWSRTATNSPLHF
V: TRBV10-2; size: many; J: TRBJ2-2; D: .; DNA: TGCGCCAGTCGTTCGCCGGGCAGCACCACCGGGGAGCTGTTTTTT; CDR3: CASRSPGSTTGELFF
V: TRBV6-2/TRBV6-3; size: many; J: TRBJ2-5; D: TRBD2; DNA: TGTGCCAGCAGTCGGCTACGACTAGCGGGAGGGCCTGGGGAGACCCAGTACTTC; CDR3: CASSRLRLAGGPGETQYF
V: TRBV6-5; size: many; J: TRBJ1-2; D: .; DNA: TGTGCCAGCAGTTACTCGATATTTTCCGGCTACACCTTC; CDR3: CASSYSIFSGYTF
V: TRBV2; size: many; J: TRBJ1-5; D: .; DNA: TGTGCCAGCAGTGAATCTGGTTTGGGCAATCAGCCCCAGCATTTT; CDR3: CASSESGLGNQPQHF